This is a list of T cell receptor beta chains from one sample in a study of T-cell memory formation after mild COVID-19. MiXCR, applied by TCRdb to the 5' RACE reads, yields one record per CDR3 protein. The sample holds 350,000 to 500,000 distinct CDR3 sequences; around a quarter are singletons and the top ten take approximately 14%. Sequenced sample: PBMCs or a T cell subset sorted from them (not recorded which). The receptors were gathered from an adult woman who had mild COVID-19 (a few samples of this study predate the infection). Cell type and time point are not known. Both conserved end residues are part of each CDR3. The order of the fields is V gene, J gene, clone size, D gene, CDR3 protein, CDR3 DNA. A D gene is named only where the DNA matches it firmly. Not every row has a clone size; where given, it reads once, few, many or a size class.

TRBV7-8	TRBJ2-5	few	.	CASSLSRVVQETQYF	TGTGCCAGCAGCTTAAGCAGGGTGGTCCAAGAGACCCAGTACTTC
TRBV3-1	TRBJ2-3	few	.	CASSTRWRPDTQYF	TGTGCCAGCAGCACCCGGTGGCGTCCAGATACGCAGTATTTT
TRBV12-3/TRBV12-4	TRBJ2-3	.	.	CASSLVQGGPDTQYF	TGTGCCAGCAGTTTAGTACAGGGTGGCCCAGATACGCAGTATTTT
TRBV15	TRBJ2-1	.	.	CATSNVRGRQVYNEQFF	TGTGCCACCAGCAACGTTCGTGGTAGGCAGGTCTACAATGAGCAGTTCTTC
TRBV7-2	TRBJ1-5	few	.	CASSLSGSQPQHF	TGTGCCAGCAGCTTAAGTGGGAGTCAGCCCCAGCATTTT
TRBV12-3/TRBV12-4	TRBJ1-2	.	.	CASSLWSGADNYGYTF	TGTGCCAGCAGTCTATGGTCAGGGGCGGATAACTATGGCTACACCTTC
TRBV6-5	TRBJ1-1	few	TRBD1	CASSYQETGVPNTEAFF	TGTGCCAGCAGTTACCAGGAGACAGGGGTCCCGAACACTGAAGCTTTCTTT
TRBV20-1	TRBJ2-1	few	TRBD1	CSASVTGDYNEQFF	TGCAGTGCTAGCGTGACAGGGGATTACAATGAGCAGTTCTTC
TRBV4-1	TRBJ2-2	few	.	CASSPPDGENTGELFF	TGCGCCAGCAGCCCGCCGGATGGGGAGAACACCGGGGAGCTGTTTTTT
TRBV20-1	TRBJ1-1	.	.	CSARIIGENTEAFF	TGCAGTGCTAGGATAATCGGGGAGAACACTGAAGCTTTCTTT
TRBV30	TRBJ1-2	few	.	CAWRRAGARDYGYTF	TGTGCCTGGAGGAGGGCTGGGGCGCGGGACTATGGCTACACCTTC
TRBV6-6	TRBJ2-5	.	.	CASSSKRGAKSRETQYF	TGTGCCAGCAGCTCGAAGCGTGGCGCGAAATCAAGAGAGACCCAGTACTTC
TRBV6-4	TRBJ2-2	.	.	CATQESGELFF	TGTGCAACCCAGGAAAGCGGGGAGCTGTTTTTT
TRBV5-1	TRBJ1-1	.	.	CASSLAAENTEAFF	TGCGCCAGCAGCTTGGCGGCAGAGAACACTGAAGCTTTCTTT
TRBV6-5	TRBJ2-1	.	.	CASRNPGSTDGDEQFF	TGTGCCAGCAGGAACCCCGGGAGTACGGACGGCGATGAGCAGTTCTTC
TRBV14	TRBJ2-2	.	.	CASSHRWGIGELFF	TGTGCCAGCAGCCATCGGTGGGGGATCGGGGAGCTGTTTTTT
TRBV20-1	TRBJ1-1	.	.	CSATMRGGPTEAFF	TGCAGTGCTACAATGCGCGGGGGTCCGACTGAAGCTTTCTTT
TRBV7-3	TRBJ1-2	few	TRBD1	CASSLRPGTGGNYGYTF	TGTGCCAGCAGCTTAAGACCCGGGACAGGGGGCAATTATGGCTACACCTTC
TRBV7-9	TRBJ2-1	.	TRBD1	CASSTRQGTYNEQFF	TGTGCCAGCAGCACTCGACAGGGTACCTACAATGAGCAGTTCTTC
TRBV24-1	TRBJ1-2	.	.	CATSVPGGGGYTF	TGTGCCACCAGTGTTCCAGGTGGCGGTGGCTACACCTTC
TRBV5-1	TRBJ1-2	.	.	CASSLVGEDGYTF	TGCGCCAGCAGCTTGGTGGGGGAGGATGGCTACACCTTC
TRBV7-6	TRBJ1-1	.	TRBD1	CASSSTPWTGVSTEAFF	TGTGCCAGCAGCTCGACGCCCTGGACAGGGGTGAGCACTGAAGCTTTCTTT
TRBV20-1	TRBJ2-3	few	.	CSARRGMGTDTQYF	TGCAGTGCTAGACGAGGGATGGGCACAGATACGCAGTATTTT
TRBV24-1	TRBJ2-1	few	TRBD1	CATSDPGTGSYNEQFF	TGTGCCACCAGTGACCCTGGGACAGGGAGTTACAATGAGCAGTTCTTC
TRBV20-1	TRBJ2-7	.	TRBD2	CSATVRAGALYEQYF	TGCAGTGCTACTGTCCGGGCGGGAGCCCTCTACGAGCAGTACTTC